This T cell receptor beta chain was identified in a study of blood T cell repertoires in COVID-19. V lost 5 bases and J lost 10; bases outside the gene matches: 9. CDR1 is MNHNY and CDR2 is SVGAGI in the germline V gene (reference sequence). The CDR3 extends over 15 amino acids. TCRdb's copy holds only in-frame clones and misses some; the assay was immunoSEQ multiplex PCR. The repertoire holds about 240,000 clones, with approximately 90% as singletons. Participant reports of clinical history set cohort assignment. The receptor was derived from a woman aged 25 to 45 who had recovered from COVID-19. Sequenced sample: PBMCs or T cells enriched from blood (not recorded which). This chain uses TRBV6-6 with TRBJ1-6; TRBD1 matches 9 bases. Here the CDR3 reads CASSRSGTGRSPLHF. Written as DNA, the CDR3 is TGTGCCAGCAGTCGATCAGGGACAGGGCGATCACCCCTCCACTTT.